One and the same sample provided the 8 T cell receptor beta chains below, sequenced in a study of T cell responses to AZD1222 COVID-19 vaccine. The data were produced by immunoSEQ multiplex PCR, yet TCRdb's version contains in-frame clones alone and is incomplete. This sample carries roughly 120,000 clones, around 94% of them seen once, and the ten largest clones take approximately 7%. This sample comprised peripheral blood, obtained on day 0 of AZD1222 vaccination. The receptors derive from an adult in good health.

The CDR3 DNA reads as TGTGCCAGCAGCCCAATGACAGGGGAAGGTGAAAAACTGTTTTTT. Residues: CASSPMTGEGEKLFF. The chain is built from TRBV7-8 and TRBJ1-4, with TRBD1 matching 8 bases. CDR1 is SGHVS and CDR2 is FQNEAQ in the germline V gene. This CDR3 is 15 amino acids long. V dropped 5 bases and J dropped 7; count of bases not matched to a gene: 9.

The rearrangement links TRBV2 to TRBJ2-7, with a possible D match to TRBD2 (6 bases). The CDR3 covers 15 residues. The V end was cut by 1 base, the J end by 0 bases, with 10 bases between. Germline V gene sequence: CDR1 SNHLY, CDR2 FYNNEI. CDR3 DNA sequence: TGTGCCAGCAGTGAAGGGCGGGGAACCTCCTACGAGCAGTACTTC. Translation gives CASSEGRGTSYEQYF.

The V call is TRBV6-6, the J call TRBJ1-5; 8 bases align to TRBD1. The CDR3 extends over 15 amino acids. Trimming removed 6 bases from V and 7 bases from J; junction bases left unmatched: 11. Germline-derived CDR1 and CDR2 are MNHNY and SVGAGI (reference sequence). CDR3 DNA sequence: TGTGCCAGCAGCCTACAGGGGGGTAGGGGACAGCCCCAGCATTTT. Translation gives CASSLQGGRGQPQHF.

The genes are TRBV7-9 and TRBJ2-3; 11 bases are a match to TRBD2. The ends lost 11 bases at V and 4 bases at J; junction bases unmatched: 8. The length of the CDR3 is 14 residues. Germline CDR1 is SEHNR and CDR2 is FQNEAQ (reference sequence). The CDR3 sequence is CAGAGLAGSDTQYF. CDR3 nucleotides: TGTGCCGGAGCTGGACTAGCGGGTTCAGATACGCAGTATTTT.

The chain is built from TRBV6-5 and TRBJ2-3, with 8 bases lining up with TRBD1. The junction had 3 bases not matched to a gene; V was cut back by 5 bases and J by 5 bases. The CDR3 is 13 residues long. CDR1 and CDR2 (germline): MNHEY, SVGAGI. CDR3 residues: CASSIDRGDTQYF. CDR3 bases: TGTGCCAGCAGTATCGACAGGGGAGATACGCAGTATTTT.

The rearrangement joins TRBV30 to TRBJ2-7; D ambiguous. V was cut by 2 bases and J by 0 bases, with 11 bases left in between. Germline CDR1 GTSNPN, CDR2 SVGIG (reference sequence). The CDR3 totals 14 residues. The CDR3 protein is CAWSLAPVSYEQYF. The DNA of the CDR3 is TGTGCCTGGAGTTTGGCGCCAGTCTCCTACGAGCAGTACTTC. Looking up the rest from reference TRBV30 and TRBJ2-7 gives the full variable domain: SQTIHQWPATLVQPVGSPLSLECTVEGTSNPNLYWYRQAAGRGLQLLFYSVGIGQISSEVPQNLSASRPQDRQFILSSKKLLLSDSGFYLCAWSLAPVSYEQYFGPGTRLTVT.

The V and J genes are TRBV12-3 or TRBV12-4 and TRBJ1-1, with D unresolved. Trimming took off 11 bases at V and 11 bases at J, with 12 bases between the two ends. The CDR3 runs to 9 residues. The CDR3: CAGWRWAFF. The CDR3 region has the DNA TGTGCCGGCTGGCGGTGGGCTTTCTTT.

V gene TRBV6-1 combines with J gene TRBJ1-1, with D tentatively TRBD1 (5 bases). Germline V gives CDR1 MNHNS, CDR2 SASEGT. The CDR3 consists of 12 residues. V shed 2 bases and J shed 10 bases, with 11 bases lying between them. The CDR3, as DNA: TGTGCCAGCAGTGAATCTAGAGGGGTAGCTTTCTTT. Protein sequence: CASSESRGVAFF.